Given below is one T cell receptor beta chain in context. Antigen: not known. This entry comes from a study of T cell responses to AZD1222 COVID-19 vaccine. Whole-study results and caveats: Repertoires were obtained solely post-peak T cell response.

This table comes from immunoSEQ multiplex PCR, and its TCRdb copy is limited to in-frame clones, with some not included. This repertoire shows around 70,000 clones, around nine tenths found once; its top ten account for about 8%. There are 14 residues in the CDR3. V lost 5 bases and J 8 bases, leaving 18 bases between the germline ends. Germline V gene lookup returns CDR1 SGHVS and CDR2 FQNEAQ. The sequences come from peripheral blood, collected on day 0 of AZD1222 vaccination. The chain combines TRBV7-8 with TRBJ1-2; a weak D match, TRBD1 (6 bases). The TCR originated in an adult in good health. CDR3 nucleotides: TGTGCCAGCAGCGCCAACAGGGCTTGGGAGGGCTACACCTTC. Translation gives CASSANRAWEGYTF. Drawing the rest from reference TRBV7-8 and TRBJ1-2, the complete variable domain is GAGVSQSPRYKVAKRGQDVALRCDPISGHVSLFWYQQALGQGPEFLTYFQNEAQLDKSGLPSDRFFAERPEGSVSTLKIQRTQQEDSAVYLCASSANRAWEGYTFGSGTRLTVV.